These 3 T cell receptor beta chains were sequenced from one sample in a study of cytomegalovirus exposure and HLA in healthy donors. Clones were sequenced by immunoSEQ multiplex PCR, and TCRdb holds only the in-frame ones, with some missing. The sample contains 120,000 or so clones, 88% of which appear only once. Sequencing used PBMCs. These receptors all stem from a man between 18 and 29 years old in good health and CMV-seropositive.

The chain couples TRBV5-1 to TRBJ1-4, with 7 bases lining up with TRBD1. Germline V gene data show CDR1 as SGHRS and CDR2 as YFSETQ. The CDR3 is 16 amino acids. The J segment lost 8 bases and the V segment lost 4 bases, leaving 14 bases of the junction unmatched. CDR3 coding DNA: TGCGCCAGCAGCCCCGGGACAGCGAACCGGTGGGAAAAACTGTTTTTT. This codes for CASSPGTANRWEKLFF.

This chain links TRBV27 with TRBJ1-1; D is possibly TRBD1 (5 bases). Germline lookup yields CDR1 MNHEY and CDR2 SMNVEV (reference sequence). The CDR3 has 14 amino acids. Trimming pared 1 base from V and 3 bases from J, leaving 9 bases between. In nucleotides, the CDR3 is TGTGCCAGCAGTTTATTTATCAGGGACACTGAAGCTTTCTTT. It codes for CASSLFIRDTEAFF.

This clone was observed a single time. The CDR3 protein is CTSSQPRDRGSSEQYF. Written as DNA, the CDR3 is TGCACCAGCAGCCAACCCCGGGACAGGGGTAGTTCCGAGCAGTACTTC. The V and J genes are TRBV1 and TRBJ2-7; the table calls TRBD1, which could not be checked here. TRBV1 is shown as a pseudogene. CDR3 length: 16 residues.